These T cell receptor beta chains were read from a single sample in a study of shared clonotypes between healthy human individuals. Here immunoSEQ multiplex PCR was the method, and the copy in TCRdb shows in-frame clones only, minus some. The table shows 850,000 to 1,100,000 clones, with 77% occurring only once. Material for sequencing was memory CD4+ T cells from PBMCs. Receptors were obtained from a man younger than 35 in good health. Some clones in this sample may be carry-over from other donors' samples. The CDR3 runs from the conserved cysteine through the conserved F or W. A D gene is named only where the DNA matches it firmly. A row's size may be missing; if present it is once, few, many or a size class.

TRBV6-1	TRBD2	few	TRBJ2-5	CASSVLAGGETQYF	TGTGCCAGCAGTGTGCTAGCGGGAGGAGAGACCCAGTACTTC
TRBV10-2	TRBD1	once	TRBJ1-2	CASSSDRASYGYTF	TGCGCCAGCAGTTCGGACAGGGCCTCCTATGGCTACACCTTC
TRBV27	.	once	TRBJ1-4	CASRGTINEKLFF	TGTGCCAGCAGAGGGACGATTAATGAAAAACTGTTTTTT
TRBV28	.	.	TRBJ1-2	CASSDRVYGYTF	TGTGCCAGCAGCGATAGAGTTTATGGCTACACCTTC
TRBV29-1	.	many	TRBJ1-5	CSVRQPNQPQHF	TGCAGCGTCAGACAGCCCAATCAGCCCCAGCATTTT
TRBV7-9	.	.	TRBJ2-1	CASSLGLSVGEQFF	TGTGCCAGCAGCCTTGGACTTTCCGTGGGTGAGCAGTTCTTC
TRBV11-3	TRBD2	few	TRBJ2-1	CASSFIAGRQFF	TGTGCCAGCAGCTTCATAGCGGGGAGGCAGTTCTTC
TRBV9	.	.	TRBJ1-1	CASSVDSGMAEAFF	TGTGCCAGCAGCGTAGACTCGGGCATGGCTGAAGCTTTCTTT
TRBV6-6	TRBD1	.	TRBJ1-2	CASSLPPGQGYGYTF	TGTGCCAGCAGCTTACCCCCGGGACAGGGTTATGGCTACACCTTC
TRBV21-1	.	.	TRBJ1-5	CASRGDRDSNQPQHF	TGTGCCAGCAGGGGGGACCGGGACAGCAATCAGCCCCAGCATTTT
TRBV19	.	.	TRBJ2-3	CASRLPGTDTQYF	TGTGCCAGCCGCCTACCTGGCACAGATACGCAGTATTTT
TRBV7-3	.	.	TRBJ2-5	CASSFGLLETQYF	TGTGCCAGCAGCTTCGGACTACTAGAGACCCAGTACTTC
TRBV28	TRBD1	.	TRBJ1-1	CASSPGQDRGRTEAFF	TGTGCCAGCAGTCCCGGGCAGGACAGGGGGCGGACTGAAGCTTTCTTT
TRBV6-4	.	.	TRBJ1-5	CASSKRWDIFTERGSRPQHF	TGTGCCAGCAGTAAGCGGTGGGACATTTTTACCGAAAGAGGTTCTCGGCCCCAGCATTTT
TRBV5-1	TRBD1	.	TRBJ2-1	CASSPGQLFDEQFF	TGCGCCAGCAGTCCGGGACAGTTGTTCGATGAGCAGTTCTTC
TRBV19	TRBD1	.	TRBJ2-1	CASSPGQVDNEQFF	TGTGCCAGTAGTCCCGGACAGGTAGACAATGAGCAGTTCTTC
TRBV10-3	.	.	TRBJ2-7	CAISGAGSYSYEQYF	TGTGCCATCAGTGGTGCAGGGTCCTACTCCTACGAGCAGTACTTC
TRBV12-1	.	.	TRBJ2-1	CASSTPPGTGISRVPYNEQFF	TGTGCCAGCAGCACACCGCCGGGGACAGGGATATCCCGGGTGCCCTACAATGAGCAGTTCTTC
TRBV11-2	.	.	TRBJ1-1	CASRSHGSEAFF	TGTGCCAGCAGGAGTCACGGGAGTGAAGCTTTCTTT
TRBV7-9	TRBD1	.	TRBJ1-2	CASSPRTGEEGYTF	TGTGCCAGCAGCCCAAGGACAGGGGAGGAGGGCTACACCTTC
TRBV27	.	once	TRBJ2-3	CASSLGRSETDTQYF	TGTGCCAGCAGTTTAGGGCGAAGTGAGACAGATACGCAGTATTTT
TRBV7-8	.	.	TRBJ2-3	CASSLDQGPDTQYF	TGTGCCAGCAGCTTGGACCAGGGGCCCGATACGCAGTATTTT
TRBV5-4	.	.	TRBJ1-1	CASGRGGLLAENTEAFF	TGTGCCAGCGGGCGCGGAGGGCTACTGGCCGAGAACACTGAAGCTTTCTTT
TRBV14	.	.	TRBJ2-2	CASSRQLSTGELFF	TGTGCCAGCAGCCGACAGCTGAGCACCGGGGAGCTGTTTTTT
TRBV9	TRBD2	.	TRBJ2-1	CASSVGGGRANEQFF	TGTGCCAGCAGCGTAGGCGGCGGGAGGGCGAATGAGCAGTTCTTC
TRBV5-1	.	.	TRBJ2-2	CASSLAEVWTGELFF	TGCGCCAGCAGCTTGGCCGAGGTCTGGACCGGGGAGCTGTTTTTT
TRBV28	.	few	TRBJ2-7	CASSLGEFEQYF	TGTGCCAGCAGTTTAGGGGAGTTCGAGCAGTACTTC
TRBV5-1	.	.	TRBJ2-7	CASSLGGTYSYEQYF	TGCGCCAGCAGCTTGGGGGGGACGTATTCCTACGAGCAGTACTTC
TRBV5-1	TRBD2	.	TRBJ2-1	CASSLDGRSSYNEQFF	TGCGCCAGCAGCTTGGACGGGAGGAGCTCCTACAATGAGCAGTTCTTC
TRBV28	TRBD2	.	TRBJ2-7	CASKLAVSYEQYF	TGTGCCAGCAAACTAGCGGTATCATACGAGCAGTACTTC
TRBV6-5	.	.	TRBJ1-3	CASSYFAPNSGNTIYF	TGTGCCAGCAGTTACTTCGCCCCCAACTCTGGAAACACCATATATTTT
TRBV18	TRBD1	.	TRBJ2-7	CASSPAGQAAYEQYF	TGTGCCAGCTCACCGGCGGGACAGGCGGCCTACGAGCAGTACTTC